This T cell receptor (beta chain) was observed in a study of regulatory T cells in long-lasting Graves disease. This clonotype was observed a handful of times. Time point noted: newly diagnosed GD, antithyroid drugs for less than 3 months. Preparation of the TCR library used RNA extracted from PBMCs. A blood draw put about 10 milliliters of peripheral blood into EDTA tubes. Construction of TCR beta libraries relied on iRepertoire HTBI primers and on Arm-PCR targeting CDR3 regions. TCRdb re-called the multiplex PCR reads with MiXCR, one entry per CDR3 protein. The sample gives around 480,000 distinct CDR3 sequences, about 16% of which show up once; around a quarter is in the top ten. A further study also used this sample, focusing on T cells in Graves' hyperthyroidism and ophthalmopathy.

The receptor comes from a woman aged 40-65 years with Graves disease. The sample here was peripheral blood mononuclear cells (PBMCs), taken at new diagnosis, from a patient treated with antithyroid drugs.

The CDR3 sequence is CASSTGLSHQETQYF. For the CDR3, the DNA is TGTGCCAGTAGTACCGGCCTAAGCCACCAAGAGACCCAGTACTTC. The chain employs TRBV19 and TRBJ2-5, with D unresolved. Germline-derived CDR1 and CDR2 are LNHDA and SQIVND (reference sequence). The CDR3 covers 15 residues. V was clipped by 4 bases and J by 0 bases, with 12 bases between them.